Listed below are T cell receptor beta chains from one sample, sequenced in a study of T cells in Graves' hyperthyroidism and ophthalmopathy. Using its own MiXCR run on the multiplex PCR reads, TCRdb lists one record per CDR3 protein. The sample has 480,000 or so distinct CDR3 sequences; 13% to 15% are singletons. Material for sequencing was blood. The receptors come from a woman in her late teens or twenties with Graves' hyperthyroidism. The CDR3 runs from the conserved cysteine through the conserved F or W. The order of the fields is clone size, V gene, J gene, D gene, CDR3 protein, CDR3 DNA. The D gene is left open where the match is weak. For some rows the clone size is stated as once, few or many, or as a class when expanded; others skip it.

>many|TRBV10-3|TRBJ1-5|-
CAISDRGGDQTQHF
TGTGCCATCAGTGATAGGGGCGGGGATCAAACCCAGCATTTT
>-|TRBV18|TRBJ2-6|-
CASSGTGKYGANVLTF
TGTGCCAGCTCAGGAACAGGGAAGTATGGGGCCAACGTCCTGACTTTC
>-|TRBV30|TRBJ1-6|TRBD1
CAWSVRPGTGVRNSPLHF
TGTGCCTGGAGTGTACGTCCCGGGACAGGGGTTCGTAATTCACCCCTCCACTTT
>-|TRBV6-2/TRBV6-3|TRBJ2-3|TRBD2
CASSLLGTSGTDTQYF
TGTGCCAGCAGTTTACTGGGGACTAGCGGCACAGATACGCAGTATTTT
>many|TRBV29-1|TRBJ1-2|-
CSVEDRNSFYGYTF
TGCAGCGTTGAAGATCGCAACAGCTTCTATGGCTACACCTTC
>few|TRBV5-5|TRBJ1-1|-
CASTPGVTALEAFF
TGTGCCAGCACCCCCGGGGTGACGGCCCTTGAAGCTTTCTTT
>few|TRBV19|TRBJ1-5|-
CASSIDPPQEYSNQPQHF
TGTGCCAGTAGTATAGATCCTCCACAGGAATATAGCAATCAGCCCCAGCATTTT
>-|TRBV2|TRBJ2-3|-
CASSLKTAADTQYF
TGTGCCAGCAGCTTAAAAACTGCGGCAGATACGCAGTATTTT
>-|TRBV19|TRBJ1-5|-
CASKTTGRNQPQHF
TGTGCCAGCAAAACAACAGGACGAAATCAGCCCCAGCATTTT
>-|TRBV11-3|TRBJ2-1|TRBD1
CASSSSRQGHGQFF
TGTGCCAGCAGCTCCTCCCGACAGGGCCATGGGCAGTTCTTC
>-|TRBV12-3/TRBV12-4|TRBJ2-5|TRBD1
CASSRDRGMSETQYF
TGTGCCAGCAGCCGGGACAGGGGGATGTCGGAGACCCAGTACTTC
>many|TRBV9|TRBJ2-5|-
CASSVADGLMGLSGTQYF
TGTGCCAGCAGCGTAGCGGACGGCCTGATGGGGTTGAGTGGGACCCAGTACTTC
>many|TRBV7-2|TRBJ2-1|TRBD2
CASSSQLAGGLNEQFF
TGTGCCAGCAGCTCCCAACTAGCGGGAGGGCTCAATGAGCAGTTCTTC
>few|TRBV25-1|TRBJ1-2|TRBD1
CASSPRTGSKSYGYTF
TGTGCCAGCAGTCCCCGGACAGGGAGCAAGAGCTATGGCTACACCTTC
>few|TRBV24-1|TRBJ2-1|-
CATRSTERVNEQFF
TGTGCCACCAGGTCGACGGAGCGCGTTAATGAGCAGTTCTTC